These T cell receptor beta chains were read from a single sample in a study of blood T cell repertoires in COVID-19. Only in-frame clones appear in the TCRdb table, and some are missing; sequencing was by immunoSEQ multiplex PCR. The sample consists of 130,000 to 150,000 clones, over 75% of them appearing once. The sequencing input was peripheral blood. The receptors here all came from a woman aged 45-60 years with acute or convalescent COVID-19. Each CDR3 is given with its conserved first and last residue. The order of the fields is V gene, D gene, clone size, J gene, CDR3 protein, CDR3 DNA. D genes are given only for firm matches. Clone size is given for some rows only: seen once, a few or many times, or a class if the clone is expanded.

v_call: TRBV6-4; d_call: TRBD2; clone_size: .; j_call: TRBJ2-7; cdr3_aa: CASSDGLAGGDVLHEQYF; cdr3_nt: TGTGCCAGCAGTGACGGGTTAGCGGGAGGGGACGTTCTCCACGAGCAGTACTTC
v_call: TRBV11-2; d_call: TRBD1; clone_size: .; j_call: TRBJ1-4; cdr3_aa: CASSRGQTREKLFF; cdr3_nt: TGTGCCAGCAGCCGGGGACAGACTCGGGAAAAACTGTTTTTT
v_call: TRBV15; d_call: TRBD1; clone_size: few; j_call: TRBJ1-6; cdr3_aa: CATRGQGASNSPLHF; cdr3_nt: TGTGCCACCAGGGGACAGGGGGCTAGTAATTCACCCCTCCACTTT
v_call: TRBV7-2; d_call: .; clone_size: .; j_call: TRBJ1-5; cdr3_aa: CASSLSQGLNQPQHF; cdr3_nt: TGTGCCAGCAGTCTGTCCCAGGGACTCAATCAGCCCCAGCATTTT
v_call: TRBV16; d_call: .; clone_size: .; j_call: TRBJ1-5; cdr3_aa: CASSTNRVEQPQHF; cdr3_nt: TGTGCCAGCAGCACAAACAGGGTAGAACAGCCCCAGCATTTT
v_call: TRBV18; d_call: TRBD1; clone_size: once; j_call: TRBJ1-2; cdr3_aa: CASSPDRGSGYTF; cdr3_nt: TGTGCCAGCTCACCCGACAGGGGTAGCGGCTACACCTTC
v_call: TRBV11-3; d_call: .; clone_size: .; j_call: TRBJ2-5; cdr3_aa: CASSSEEENQETQYF; cdr3_nt: TGTGCCAGCAGCTCAGAAGAGGAGAACCAAGAGACCCAGTACTTC
v_call: TRBV7-6; d_call: TRBD2; clone_size: .; j_call: TRBJ2-5; cdr3_aa: CASSPGLVETQYF; cdr3_nt: TGTGCCAGCAGCCCTGGACTAGTGGAGACCCAGTACTTC
v_call: TRBV19; d_call: .; clone_size: .; j_call: TRBJ2-5; cdr3_aa: CASGPGRGETQYF; cdr3_nt: TGTGCCAGTGGGCCAGGGCGTGGGGAGACCCAGTACTTC
v_call: TRBV5-1; d_call: TRBD1; clone_size: .; j_call: TRBJ1-1; cdr3_aa: CASSAGQEADEAFF; cdr3_nt: TGCGCCAGCAGCGCAGGACAGGAGGCCGATGAAGCTTTCTTT
v_call: TRBV20-1; d_call: .; clone_size: .; j_call: TRBJ1-1; cdr3_aa: CSASPGTEAFF; cdr3_nt: TGCAGTGCTAGTCCGGGAACTGAAGCTTTCTTT
v_call: TRBV24-1; d_call: TRBD1; clone_size: .; j_call: TRBJ2-5; cdr3_aa: CATSPTGVETQYF; cdr3_nt: TGTGCCACCAGCCCAACAGGGGTGGAGACCCAGTACTTC
v_call: TRBV5-6; d_call: TRBD1; clone_size: .; j_call: TRBJ1-2; cdr3_aa: CASSLGGTGDGYTF; cdr3_nt: TGTGCCAGCAGCTTGGGCGGGACAGGGGATGGCTACACCTTC
v_call: TRBV5-4; d_call: TRBD2; clone_size: .; j_call: TRBJ2-7; cdr3_aa: CASSSPERGANYEQYF; cdr3_nt: TGTGCCAGCAGCTCGCCTGAGCGGGGGGCAAACTACGAGCAGTACTTC
v_call: TRBV5-8; d_call: .; clone_size: .; j_call: TRBJ1-2; cdr3_aa: CASTQRDTAYGYTF; cdr3_nt: TGTGCCAGCACCCAAAGGGACACAGCTTATGGCTACACCTTC
v_call: TRBV11-3; d_call: .; clone_size: .; j_call: TRBJ1-4; cdr3_aa: CASSFPDNATNEKLFF; cdr3_nt: TGTGCCAGCAGCTTCCCCGACAACGCAACTAATGAAAAACTGTTTTTT
v_call: TRBV6-1; d_call: TRBD1; clone_size: .; j_call: TRBJ1-5; cdr3_aa: CASSGWGQGSYSNQPQHF; cdr3_nt: TGTGCCAGCAGTGGCTGGGGACAGGGTAGTTATAGCAATCAGCCCCAGCATTTT
v_call: TRBV2; d_call: TRBD2; clone_size: .; j_call: TRBJ2-3; cdr3_aa: CASSGRLAGALSTDTQYF; cdr3_nt: TGTGCCAGCAGTGGTCGACTAGCGGGGGCCCTTAGCACAGATACGCAGTATTTT
v_call: TRBV6-2/TRBV6-3; d_call: TRBD2; clone_size: .; j_call: TRBJ2-1; cdr3_aa: CASSQTSGSYNEQFF; cdr3_nt: TGTGCCAGCAGCCAGACTAGCGGCTCCTACAATGAGCAGTTCTTC
v_call: TRBV27; d_call: TRBD2; clone_size: once; j_call: TRBJ2-5; cdr3_aa: CASSLSGGFRGRETQYF; cdr3_nt: TGTGCCAGCAGTTTAAGCGGGGGGTTTAGGGGACGGGAGACCCAGTACTTC
v_call: TRBV19; d_call: .; clone_size: .; j_call: TRBJ1-6; cdr3_aa: CASAAQGGSPLHF; cdr3_nt: TGTGCCAGCGCCGCGCAGGGCGGTTCACCCCTCCACTTT
v_call: TRBV29-1; d_call: TRBD1; clone_size: once; j_call: TRBJ2-2; cdr3_aa: CSVQNRGTGELFF; cdr3_nt: TGCAGCGTACAGAACAGGGGCACCGGGGAGCTGTTTTTT
v_call: TRBV4-2; d_call: TRBD1; clone_size: .; j_call: TRBJ1-4; cdr3_aa: CASSQEMRSGGAEKLFF; cdr3_nt: TGTGCCAGCAGCCAAGAAATGAGATCAGGGGGTGCGGAAAAACTGTTTTTT
v_call: TRBV11-2; d_call: .; clone_size: .; j_call: TRBJ1-4; cdr3_aa: CASTPDGPLEKLFF; cdr3_nt: TGTGCCAGCACTCCAGATGGGCCCCTCGAAAAACTGTTTTTT
v_call: TRBV10-3; d_call: TRBD2; clone_size: .; j_call: TRBJ2-6; cdr3_aa: CAISDRLAGALSGANVLTF; cdr3_nt: TGTGCCATCAGTGACAGGCTAGCGGGAGCCCTCTCTGGGGCCAACGTCCTGACTTTC
v_call: TRBV2; d_call: TRBD2; clone_size: .; j_call: TRBJ2-3; cdr3_aa: CASGGLAGPTDTQYF; cdr3_nt: TGTGCCAGTGGTGGGCTAGCGGGACCCACAGATACGCAGTATTTT
v_call: TRBV24-1; d_call: .; clone_size: .; j_call: TRBJ2-3; cdr3_aa: CATSPRAGGADTQYF; cdr3_nt: TGTGCCACCAGTCCGCGCGCTGGAGGGGCCGATACGCAGTATTTT
v_call: TRBV7-9; d_call: .; clone_size: .; j_call: TRBJ2-3; cdr3_aa: CASSIRLASTDTQYF; cdr3_nt: TGTGCCAGCAGCATCAGACTTGCTAGCACAGATACGCAGTATTTT
v_call: TRBV18; d_call: .; clone_size: .; j_call: TRBJ1-1; cdr3_aa: CASSPPNRDLNTEAFF; cdr3_nt: TGTGCCAGCTCACCACCCAACAGGGATCTGAACACTGAAGCTTTCTTT